The 30 T cell receptor beta chains given below trace back to one sample, sequenced in a study of blood T cell repertoires in COVID-19. Using immunoSEQ multiplex PCR, the repertoire was profiled, and TCRdb retains in-frame clones only, with some absent. The sample includes some 260,000 clones, 88% of them seen just once. Source material: peripheral blood. Receptor source: a woman in her 30s with COVID-19, enrolled during active disease.

This clone was observed a few times. CDR3 in amino acids: CASSLFRSDTQYF. DNA for the CDR3: TGCGCCAGCAGCTTGTTTCGGTCAGATACGCAGTATTTT. The chain recombines TRBV5-1 with TRBJ2-3; the D is unclear. The CDR3 has 13 residues. V gave up 1 base and J gave up 4 bases, with 7 bases separating them. Germline V lookup: CDR1 SGHRS, CDR2 YFSETQ.

This rearrangement joins TRBV19 to TRBJ1-5; TRBD1 matches at 10 bases. V shed 7 bases, J shed 3 bases, and the junction held 12 bases outside the gene matches. From germline, CDR1 is LNHDA and CDR2 SQIVND (reference sequence). This CDR3 is 17 amino acids long. CDR3 protein: CASTRTRQGANNQPQHF. CDR3 nucleotide sequence: TGTGCCAGTACCAGAACAAGACAGGGGGCGAACAATCAGCCCCAGCATTTT.

The J gene is TRBJ2-7, the V gene TRBV19; 10 bases line up with TRBD2. The CDR3 length is 16 residues. Germline-derived CDR1 and CDR2 are LNHDA and SQIVND (reference sequence). J was trimmed by 6 bases and V by 3 bases; bases with no gene match: 11. The CDR3 nucleotides read TGTGCCAGTAGTATGTTCCTAGCGGGGGCCCCGGCCGAGCAGTACTTC. Its translation: CASSMFLAGAPAEQYF.

This chain uses TRBV5-1 with TRBJ2-7; D is ambiguous. Looked up from germline, CDR1 is SGHRS and CDR2 is YFSETQ. This CDR3 spans 16 amino acids. Trimming took off 4 bases at V and 4 bases at J, with 21 bases between the two ends. The CDR3: CASSAPTGYIRYEQYF. The CDR3 region has the DNA TGCGCCAGCAGCGCACCGACTGGTTATATACGATACGAGCAGTACTTC.

This clone was found once. The rearrangement links TRBV19 to TRBJ2-2, with 10 bases fitting TRBD2. Germline V lookup: CDR1 LNHDA, CDR2 SQIVND (reference sequence). The CDR3 runs 14 residues. Trimming took 9 bases from V and 1 from J; bases not matched to a gene: 2. In DNA form, the CDR3 reads TGTGCCAGCCGACTAGCGGGGAACACCGGGGAGCTGTTTTTT. Translated, it gives CASRLAGNTGELFF.

This clone was seen once. The chain carries TRBV27 and TRBJ2-1; 9 bases are a match to TRBD1. Germline-derived CDR1 and CDR2 are MNHEY and SMNVEV (reference sequence). With 10 bases clipped from V and 3 bases from J, the junction kept 7 bases outside the gene matches. The CDR3 totals 14 residues. CDR3 DNA: TGTGCCACCAGGACAGGGGCGGTCTACAATGAGCAGTTCTTC. Encoded protein: CATRTGAVYNEQFF.

This clone was observed a single time. The chain uses TRBV19 and TRBJ1-5, with a tentative D call TRBD1 (6 bases). The CDR3 has 16 residues. Per the germline V gene, CDR1 is LNHDA and CDR2 is SQIVND (reference sequence). V lost 5 bases and J 2 bases, leaving 16 bases between the germline ends. In nucleotides, the CDR3 is TGTGCCAGTAGTGCCCGGACAGTCCAAGGCAATCAGCCCCAGCATTTT. Its protein product is CASSARTVQGNQPQHF.

The J gene is TRBJ1-2, the V gene TRBV4-1; no clear D gene. The CDR3 has 15 amino acids. With 0 bases removed from V and 2 bases from J, the gap between germline ends came to 10 bases. Germline CDR1 is MGHRA and CDR2 is YSYEKL. CDR3 sequence reads: CASSQDRDYNYGYTF. The CDR3 nucleotides read TGCGCCAGCAGCCAAGATCGGGATTACAACTATGGCTACACCTTC.

The gene calls are TRBV11-3 and TRBJ2-3; D is unresolved. V was shortened by 4 bases and J by 2 bases, with 7 bases between the two germline ends. Looked up from germline, CDR1 is SGHNT and CDR2 is YENEEA. The CDR3 has 13 amino acids. The CDR3 DNA reads TGTGCCAGCAGCTCCTCCTCCACAGATACGCAGTATTTT. This translates into CASSSSSTDTQYF.

This chain uses TRBV12-5 with TRBJ1-5, with a possible D match to TRBD1 (5 bases). V was cut by 0 bases and J by 3 bases, with 9 bases left in between. The CDR3 runs to 15 residues. Germline assignment: CDR1 LGHNT and CDR2 FRNRAP. CDR3 in DNA: TGTGCTAGTGGTTTGGTCGGGGGATTCAATCAGCCCCAGCATTTT. Residues: CASGLVGGFNQPQHF.

The chain combines TRBV6-2 or TRBV6-3 with TRBJ2-3, with D possibly being TRBD2 (5 bases). Trimming shortened V by 2 bases and J by 4 bases, and 16 bases separated the two germline ends. Germline loops: CDR1 MNHEY, CDR2 SVGEGT. CDR3 length equals 16 residues. This chain's CDR3 is CASSYPPTARADTQYF. The CDR3 bases are TGTGCCAGCAGTTACCCCCCCACGGCGAGGGCAGATACGCAGTATTTT.

The CDR3 loop reads CAWSVRRQDYGYTF. In nucleotides, the CDR3 is TGTGCCTGGAGTGTACGACGTCAGGATTATGGCTACACCTTC. The gene calls are TRBV30 and TRBJ1-2; D is unclear. Germline lookup yields CDR1 GTSNPN and CDR2 SVGIG (reference sequence). V lost 0 bases and J 5 bases, leaving 13 bases between the germline ends. The CDR3 runs 14 residues.

The rearrangement uses TRBV11-2 and TRBJ2-7; a possible D gene is TRBD1 (5 bases). The CDR3 runs to 18 residues. V was cut by 2 bases and J by 2 bases, with 22 bases left in between. The V gene's germline CDR1 is SGHAT and CDR2 FQNNGV. The CDR3 region has the DNA TGTGCCAGCAGCTTATTGGGGCTACGAGGTACCCTTACCTACGAGCAGTACTTC. Translated, it gives CASSLLGLRGTLTYEQYF.

The V and J genes are TRBV29-1 and TRBJ1-4; D is uncertain. There are 14 residues in the CDR3. Germline V gene lookup returns CDR1 SQVTM and CDR2 ANQGSEA. V dropped 1 base and J dropped 8 bases, with 14 bases sitting between them. The CDR3 nucleotides are TGCAGCGTTGAAGCGCTCACTGTAAAGGAAAAACTGTTTTTT. This gives the protein CSVEALTVKEKLFF.

The rearrangement joins TRBV10-3 to TRBJ1-1, with D possibly being TRBD1 (5 bases). This CDR3 region has 13 residues. In germline, CDR1 is ENHRY, CDR2 SYGVKD. V shed 3 bases and J shed 1 base, with 6 bases lying between them. This CDR3 reads CAISDQGNTEAFF. The CDR3 DNA is TGTGCCATCAGTGATCAGGGGAACACTGAAGCTTTCTTT.

The chain employs TRBV2 and TRBJ2-1, with D perhaps TRBD2 (6 bases). The CDR3 is 15 residues long. The germline V gene has CDR1 SNHLY and CDR2 FYNNEI. Trimming left V 1 base short and J 2 bases short, with 9 bases between. CDR3 coding DNA: TGTGCCAGCAGTGAAGACGGGGGAGCCTACAATGAGCAGTTCTTC. Translated, it gives CASSEDGGAYNEQFF. The full variable domain, in which reference TRBV2 and TRBJ2-1 provide the parts outside the CDR3, is EPEVTQTPSHQVTQMGQEVILRCVPISNHLYFYWYRQILGQKVEFLVSFYNNEISEKSEIFDDQFSVERPDGSNFTLKIRSTKLEDSAMYFCASSEDGGAYNEQFFGPGTRLTVL.

This chain uses TRBV27 with TRBJ2-1; D uncertain. Looked up from germline, CDR1 is MNHEY and CDR2 is SMNVEV (reference sequence). The V and J ends lost 2 bases and 7 bases respectively, with 12 bases between them. The CDR3 totals 14 residues. Here the CDR3 reads CASSLRSRWNEQFF. The CDR3 nucleotides are TGTGCCAGCAGTTTACGGAGTCGGTGGAATGAGCAGTTCTTC.

The rearrangement joins TRBV3-1 (or the pseudogene TRBV3-2) to TRBJ2-1; D might be TRBD2 (5 bases). In germline, CDR1 is LGHDT, CDR2 YNNKEL (reference sequence). The CDR3 is 12 residues long. V was pared by 0 bases and J by 14 bases, with 11 bases between. The CDR3 loop is CASSQDALEEFF. The CDR3 DNA reads as TGTGCCAGCAGCCAAGATGCACTAGAGGAGTTCTTC.

V is TRBV9 and J is TRBJ2-1; TRBD2 matches 12 bases. Germline CDR1 SGDLS, CDR2 YYNGEE. The CDR3 is 21 residues long. J gave up 7 bases and V 0 bases, and 20 bases lay outside the gene matches. As DNA, the CDR3 is TGTGCCAGCAGCGTAGCCCCCCGGACTAGCGGGATCAGGGGCTCTGGGAATGAGCAGTTCTTC. This translates into CASSVAPRTSGIRGSGNEQFF.

The chain recombines TRBV7-2 with TRBJ1-2, with 7 bases matching TRBD1. The CDR3 has 12 amino acids. With V trimmed by 6 bases and J by 7 bases, 5 bases remained unmatched. Germline loops: CDR1 SGHTA, CDR2 FQGNSA. The CDR3, as DNA: TGTGCCAGCAGTACAGGGGTTCTTGGCTACACCTTC. Translated, it gives CASSTGVLGYTF. Drawing the rest from reference TRBV7-2 and TRBJ1-2, the complete variable domain is GAGVSQSPSNKVTEKGKDVELRCDPISGHTALYWYRQSLGQGLEFLIYFQGNSAPDKSGLPSDRFSAERTGGSVSTLTIQRTQQEDSAVYLCASSTGVLGYTFGSGTRLTVV.

V and J are TRBV9 and TRBJ1-3; tentative D call: TRBD1 (5 bases). V was clipped by 3 bases and J by 2 bases, with 12 bases between them. Germline values: CDR1 SGDLS, CDR2 YYNGEE. This CDR3 is built from 15 residues. CDR3: CASSAEGLAGNTIYF. CDR3 nucleotides: TGTGCCAGCAGCGCGGAGGGACTAGCTGGAAACACCATATATTTT.

This chain connects TRBV4-2 to TRBJ1-1; D is unresolved. V was clipped by 1 base and J by 6 bases, with 9 bases between them. CDR1 LGHNA and CDR2 YNFKEQ come from the germline V gene. The CDR3 extends over 13 amino acids. The CDR3 sequence: CASSQARIAEAFF. The DNA for the CDR3 is TGTGCCAGCAGCCAAGCGAGAATAGCTGAAGCTTTCTTT.

The chain recombines TRBV21-1 with TRBJ2-7; TRBD1 was called by the table and not checked on the DNA. TRBV21-1 is tagged as a pseudogene. There are 20 residues in the CDR3. In DNA form, the CDR3 reads TGTGCCAGCAGCAAAGGCCCCCCTGGCTGTCTCGGGTCCAGGGCCTACGAGCAGTACGTC. This gives the protein CASSKGPPGCLGSRAYEQYV.

The chain links TRBV19 to TRBJ1-1; D is uncertain. Germline-derived CDR1 and CDR2 are LNHDA and SQIVND (reference sequence). The length of the CDR3 is 13 residues. V was shortened by 3 bases and J by 6 bases, with 11 bases between the two germline ends. CDR3 nucleotide sequence: TGTGCCAGTAGTATTAGACAATCGGCTGAAGCTTTCTTT. It specifies CASSIRQSAEAFF.

This clone occurred a few times. The chain recombines TRBV10-3 with TRBJ2-7, with a possible D match to TRBD2 (6 bases). The V gene lost 3 bases and the J gene lost 4 bases, with 25 bases spanning the gap. The CDR3 covers 18 residues. Germline assignment: CDR1 ENHRY and CDR2 SYGVKD. The CDR3 region is CAISDISAGPFLEYEQYV. The CDR3 DNA reads TGTGCCATCAGTGATATTTCGGCGGGACCATTTTTGGAGTACGAGCAGTACGTC.

This clone was seen once. This sequence joins TRBV11-3 and TRBJ2-1; TRBD2 aligns across 9 bases. This CDR3 is 17 amino acids long. J gave up 4 bases and V 4 bases, and 11 bases lay outside the gene matches. Germline values: CDR1 SGHNT, CDR2 YENEEA. DNA for the CDR3: TGTGCCAGCAGCTCCAGGGGGGCGGGAGGGCAGTACAATGAGCAGTTCTTC. It encodes CASSSRGAGGQYNEQFF.

This clone was recorded once. The chain carries TRBV6-2 or TRBV6-3 and TRBJ2-7; 7 bases align to TRBD1. CDR1 and CDR2 from the germline V gene are MNHEY and SVGEGT. This CDR3 is 16 amino acids long. With 5 bases clipped from V and 3 bases from J, the junction kept 13 bases outside the gene matches. Here the CDR3 reads CASSTRQGQSFYEQYF. The CDR3 DNA sequence: TGTGCCAGCAGTACACGTCAGGGACAGAGCTTCTACGAGCAGTACTTC.

This chain links TRBV5-1 with TRBJ2-3; 7 bases align to TRBD2. V gave up 3 bases and J gave up 5 bases; unmatched junction bases: 18. The CDR3 length is 18 residues. Germline CDR1 and CDR2: SGHRS and YFSETQ. CDR3 sequence (DNA): TGCGCCAGCAGCTACCGGGGCGGGAGCCCGTCCCCACTAGATACGCAGTATTTT. It yields the protein CASSYRGGSPSPLDTQYF.

The genes are TRBV7-2 and TRBJ1-2, with 7 bases that match TRBD1. The CDR3 length is 15 residues. CDR1 and CDR2 (germline): SGHTA, FQGNSA. Unmatched junction bases numbered 11, after V lost 3 bases and J lost 7 bases. CDR3 region: CASSLGSQGSSGYTF. In nucleotides, the CDR3 is TGTGCCAGCAGCTTGGGGTCACAGGGGTCGAGTGGCTACACCTTC. The full variable domain, completed using reference TRBV7-2 and TRBJ1-2, is GAGVSQSPSNKVTEKGKDVELRCDPISGHTALYWYRQSLGQGLEFLIYFQGNSAPDKSGLPSDRFSAERTGGSVSTLTIQRTQQEDSAVYLCASSLGSQGSSGYTFGSGTRLTVV.

The J gene is TRBJ1-3, the V gene TRBV7-9; D is ambiguous. Trimming removed 0 bases at V and 2 bases at J, with 17 bases between. There are 18 residues in the CDR3. Germline assignment: CDR1 SEHNR and CDR2 FQNEAQ (reference sequence). The CDR3 is CASSLALHGGHTGNTIYF. In nucleotides, the CDR3 is TGTGCCAGCAGCTTAGCGCTCCACGGAGGGCACACTGGAAACACCATATATTTT.